The sequence of this TCR beta chain was determined in a study of vaccination effects on CD4 cells after COVID-19. Data came from immunoSEQ multiplex PCR; TCRdb stores just in-frame clones and leaves some out. Of 70,000 to 85,000 clones detected, 70% to 80% appear once; the ten largest clones hold around 2.1%. Notes on this clone: The target antigen is unknown.

Germline CDR1 and CDR2: SGDLS and YYNGEE. The CDR3 consists of 18 residues. Trimming took 6 bases from V and 0 from J; bases not matched to a gene: 12. Cells that had been cultured for ten to eleven days were the source of isolated CD4+ T cells. Sequencing used CD4+ T cells from PBMCs cultured without peptide, obtained before COVID-19 vaccination. The genes are TRBV9 and TRBJ2-6; TRBD1 matches at 7 bases. The origin of this receptor is a human donor who received a COVID-19 vaccine. CDR3 sequence (DNA): TGTGCCAGCACCGTCCCTCGACAGGGTTCCTCTGGGGCCAACGTCCTGACTTTC. Translated: CASTVPRQGSSGANVLTF.